This T cell receptor (beta chain) is from a study of spatial heterogeneity in lung cancer (dated by TCRdb to about 2019). Study-level background: More beta-chain than alpha-chain transcripts were consistently detected, likely reflecting higher beta-chain transcript abundance. In tumor regions, TCR transcript counts showed a strong correlation with a T cell transcriptional module score derived from matched bulk RNA-seq. In the raw uncorrected reads, each unique combination of TCR and UMI appeared more than ten times on average. At surgery, 200 or so tumor regions, 61 to 65 matched nontumor lung samples and 56 PBMC samples were TCR-sequenced for both alpha and beta chains. The study quantitatively compared TCR alpha and beta repertoires across multiple tumor regions, matched nontumor lung and blood in non-small cell lung cancer. Nonsynonymous mutation counts, determined by whole-exome sequencing of tumor tissue, were related to TCR repertoire features. On the study overall, not on this receptor specifically: TCR-seq coverage of tumor T cells was estimated to be only approximately 7.3% for alpha chains and more than 11% for beta chains. The tumor nonsynonymous mutation count correlated with the number of expanded alpha and beta TCRs within the tumor. Additional single-cell paired TCR alpha and beta sequencing was considered necessary to confirm, at a functional level, the hypothesis that regional TCRs recognize regional mutations. Counts of ubiquitous and regional expanded TCRs were found to correlate with counts of ubiquitous and regional nonsynonymous mutations, respectively.

This specimen's time point label, per the study, means: sample taken at primary tumor resection. The donors were some 70 patients from the lung TRACERx cohort who had early-stage, untreated non-small cell lung cancer. For TCR sequencing, whole RNA was extracted from tumor and nontumor lung tissue, or from cryopreserved PBMC samples, and no cell sorting was done. Only patients with enough RNA available from two or more tumor regions were chosen for TCR sequencing. Before being selected, tumor and adjacent nontumor lung specimens were reviewed by a lung pathologist. This clonotype was recorded at least ten times. The antigen it recognizes is unknown. No much larger clonotype is one base removed from it; base qualities were not supplied. Library preparation employed 5' RACE. Sequencing was carried out with a NextSeq 500. The TCR library protocol attached a unique molecular identifier to each TCR cDNA molecule to allow correction of PCR and sequencing errors. The authors' analysis ran thus. TCR identification, UMI-based error correction and CDR3 extraction were performed with Decombinator tools. TCRs above a frequency of 2 per 1,000, corresponding to the top 1% of the tumor frequency distribution, were defined as expanded. Expanded tumor TCRs were classed as regional if statistically deemed absent (corrected P<0.05) from at least one tumor region, otherwise ubiquitous. Renyi diversity was calculated using the R vegan package after each repertoire was subsampled 100 times to 5,000 TCRs. To build CDR3 similarity networks, amino acid triplet string-kernel similarity was used, and CDR3s were connected when their pairwise similarity was above 0.82. In-frame beta chains were kept once TCRdb had trimmed the public reads at Q25 with fastp and called clones with MiXCR. Rows merge per CDR3 protein into single entries with the most common DNA and genes. None of the V and J calls come from the authors' own analysis; TCRdb made them. The sample table lists about 5,100 distinct CDR3 sequences, around 7.1% of them with a count of one. Jointly, the top ten make up about 19% of the sample.

The CDR3, from cysteine to phenylalanine, totals 17 residues. Of all the DNA, just the CDR3 is kept, 51 bases in frame from base 1. V gives up 1 base and J gives up 0 bases, and the segment between their germline ends measures 16 bases. The germline V gene encodes CDR1 DFQATT and CDR2 SNEGSKA (reference sequence). The V and J genes are TRBV20-1 and TRBJ2-1, with a tentative D gene TRBD2 over 5 matching bases. The sample here was lung tumor tissue, taken at surgery. The receptor was isolated from a male donor with early-stage non-small cell lung cancer. CDR3 reads: CSARAWERLSSYNEQFF. The nucleotides read TGCAGTGCTAGAGCTTGGGAGCGGTTGAGCTCCTACAATGAGCAGTTCTTC.